One and the same sample provided the 3 T cell receptor beta chains below, sequenced in a study of T cell responses to AZD1222 COVID-19 vaccine. Repertoires were generated with immunoSEQ multiplex PCR, while TCRdb's copy carries only in-frame clones and drops some. The profile shows about 130,000 clones, 94% of them singletons. This specimen consisted of peripheral blood, obtained on day 0 of AZD1222 vaccination. The receptors were sampled from an adult in good health.

The chain employs TRBV29-1 and TRBJ2-1; the D gene is possibly TRBD2 (6 bases). Deletions cut 3 bases from V and 10 bases from J, with 16 bases between. The CDR3 runs 13 residues. In germline, CDR1 is SQVTM, CDR2 ANQGSEA. CDR3 coding DNA: TGCAGCGTTGACAACCGCGGGGCAACCGAGCAGTTCTTC. It codes for CSVDNRGATEQFF.

V is TRBV4-1 and J is TRBJ1-2; possible D gene TRBD1, 6 bases. Germline V gives CDR1 MGHRA, CDR2 YSYEKL. V lost 3 bases to trimming and J lost 4 bases, with 21 bases between them. The CDR3 runs 17 residues. CDR3 amino acids: CASSQTIKTRQAYGYTF. CDR3 sequence (DNA): TGCGCCAGCAGCCAGACAATTAAGACTCGACAGGCCTATGGCTACACCTTC.

V is TRBV6-2 or TRBV6-3 and J is TRBJ2-1, with 8 bases matching TRBD1. The V gene end was trimmed by 2 bases and the J gene end by 5 bases; junction bases not matched to a gene: 8. The CDR3 runs to 16 residues. CDR1 and CDR2 from the germline V gene are MNHEY and SVGEGT. The CDR3 sequence is CASSYERTGFNNEQFF. Here the CDR3 DNA reads TGTGCCAGCAGTTACGAAAGGACAGGGTTTAACAATGAGCAGTTCTTC.